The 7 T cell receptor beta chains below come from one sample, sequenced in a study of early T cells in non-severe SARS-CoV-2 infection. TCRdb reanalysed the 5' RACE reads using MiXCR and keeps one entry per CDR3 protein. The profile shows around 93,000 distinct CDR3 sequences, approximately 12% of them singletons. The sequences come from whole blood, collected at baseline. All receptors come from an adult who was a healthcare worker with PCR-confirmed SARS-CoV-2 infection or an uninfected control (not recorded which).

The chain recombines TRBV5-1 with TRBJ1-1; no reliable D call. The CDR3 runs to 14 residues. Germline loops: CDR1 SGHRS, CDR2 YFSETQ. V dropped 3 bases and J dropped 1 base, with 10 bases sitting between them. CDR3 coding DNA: TGCGCCAGCAGCTCCCCCGGGCAGAACACTGAAGCTTTCTTT. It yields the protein CASSSPGQNTEAFF.

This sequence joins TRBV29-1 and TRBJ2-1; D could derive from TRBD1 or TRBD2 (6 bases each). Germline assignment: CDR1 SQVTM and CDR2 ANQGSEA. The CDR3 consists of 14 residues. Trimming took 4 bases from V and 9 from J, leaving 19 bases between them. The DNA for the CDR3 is TGCAGCGTTGCTGGAGGAGGGGGTGGTGGTGAGCAGTTCTTC. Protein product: CSVAGGGGGGEQFF.

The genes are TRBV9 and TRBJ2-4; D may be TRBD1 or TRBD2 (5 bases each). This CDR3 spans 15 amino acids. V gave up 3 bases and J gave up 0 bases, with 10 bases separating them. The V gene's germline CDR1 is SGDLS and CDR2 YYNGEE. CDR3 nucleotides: TGTGCCAGCAGCGCCCGAGGGGTAGCCAAAAACATTCAGTACTTC. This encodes CASSARGVAKNIQYF.

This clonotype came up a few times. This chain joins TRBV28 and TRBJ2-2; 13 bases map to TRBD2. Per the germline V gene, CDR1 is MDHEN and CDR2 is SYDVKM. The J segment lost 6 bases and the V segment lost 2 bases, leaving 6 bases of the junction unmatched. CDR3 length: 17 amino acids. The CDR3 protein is CASSLLGLAGAAGELFF. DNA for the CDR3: TGTGCCAGCAGTTTACTCGGACTAGCGGGAGCGGCCGGGGAGCTGTTTTTT.

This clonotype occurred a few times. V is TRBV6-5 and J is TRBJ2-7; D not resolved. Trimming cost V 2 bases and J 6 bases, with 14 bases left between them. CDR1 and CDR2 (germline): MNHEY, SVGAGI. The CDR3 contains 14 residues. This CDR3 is CASSYLAGTGEQYF. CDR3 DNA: TGTGCCAGCAGTTACCTCGCAGGCACGGGCGAGCAGTACTTC.

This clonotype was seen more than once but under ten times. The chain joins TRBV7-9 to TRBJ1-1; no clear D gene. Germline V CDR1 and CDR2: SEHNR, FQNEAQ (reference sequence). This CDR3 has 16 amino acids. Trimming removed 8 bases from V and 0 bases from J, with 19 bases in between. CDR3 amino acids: CASSRAADTMNTEAFF. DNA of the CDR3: TGTGCCAGCTCCCGAGCCGCGGATACAATGAACACTGAAGCTTTCTTT. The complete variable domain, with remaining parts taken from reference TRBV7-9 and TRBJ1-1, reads DTGVSQNPRHKITKRGQNVTFRCDPISEHNRLYWYRQTLGQGPEFLTYFQNEAQLEKSRLLSDRFSAERPKGSFSTLEIQRTEQGDSAMYLCASSRAADTMNTEAFFGQGTRLTVV.

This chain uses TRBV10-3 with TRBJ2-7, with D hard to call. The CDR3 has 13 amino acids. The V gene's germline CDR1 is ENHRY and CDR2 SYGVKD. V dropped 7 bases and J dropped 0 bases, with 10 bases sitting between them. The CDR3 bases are TGTGCCATCACTCCGGCAGGCTCCTACGAGCAGTACTTC. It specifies CAITPAGSYEQYF.